This T cell receptor beta chain is from a study of OX40 agonist ivuxolimab in advanced cancers. Points from the study as a whole: Expanded clones tended on average to be more numerous among CD8+ T cells than CD4+.

Sequencing was performed with immunoSEQ multiplex PCR; in TCRdb, only in-frame clones are kept and a portion is missing. The table lists tens of thousands of clones, about 85% of them singletons, with 3.5% to 4% in the top ten. Trimming left V 2 bases short and J 0 bases short, with 11 bases between. The CDR3 has 15 amino acids. The germline CDR1 and CDR2 sequences are SEHNR and FQNEAQ (reference sequence). For this clone: Its specificity is unknown.

At cycle 4 day 1, cycle 7 day 1, and baseline, blood was sampled. The chain joins TRBV7-9 to TRBJ2-7; D is perhaps TRBD2 (6 bases). This receptor was taken from an adult with an advanced solid tumor such as melanoma, head and neck, liver or kidney cancer. The starting material was CD4+ or CD8+ T cells sorted from blood, obtained in a trial of the OX40 agonist ivuxolimab. The CDR3 DNA reads TGTGCCAGCAGCTTACTCGGGGGAGGCTCCTACGAGCAGTACTTC. It specifies CASSLLGGGSYEQYF. Supplemented by reference TRBV7-9 and TRBJ2-7, the full variable domain reads DTGVSQNPRHKITKRGQNVTFRCDPISEHNRLYWYRQTLGQGPEFLTYFQNEAQLEKSRLLSDRFSAERPKGSFSTLEIQRTEQGDSAMYLCASSLLGGGSYEQYFGPGTRLTVT.